The next 26 T cell receptor beta chains were all read from a single sample in a study of T cell responses to AZD1222 COVID-19 vaccine. This table comes from immunoSEQ multiplex PCR, and its TCRdb copy is limited to in-frame clones, with some not included. The sample consists of some 140,000 clones, around 90% of them appearing once. Sequencing used peripheral blood, obtained on day 0 of AZD1222 vaccination. The receptors come from an adult in good health.

CDR3 residues: CASSQDEGQSLGQPQHF. DNA for the CDR3: TGTGCCAGCAGCCAAGATGAAGGCCAATCCCTTGGACAGCCCCAGCATTTT. V is TRBV3-1 (or the pseudogene TRBV3-2) and J is TRBJ1-5; no firm D call. Per germline, CDR1 LGHDT and CDR2 YNNKEL (reference sequence). The CDR3 is 17 residues long. V lost 0 bases and J lost 7, with 19 bases in between.

This clone was counted a single time. V is TRBV12-3 or TRBV12-4 and J is TRBJ1-6, with D unclear. The CDR3 runs 13 residues. V was cut by 3 bases and J by 7 bases, with 7 bases left in between. The chain's CDR3 is CASSFMRNSPLHF. CDR3 nucleotides: TGTGCCAGCAGTTTCATGCGCAATTCACCCCTCCACTTT.

The count of this clone is one. The chain employs TRBV18 and TRBJ1-5, with TRBD1 as a possible D gene (6 bases). V was trimmed by 3 bases and J by 4 bases, leaving 16 bases between them. Germline CDR1 and CDR2: KGHSH and LQKENI. The length of the CDR3 is 16 residues. CDR3 protein: CASSPVQGGGNQPQHF. CDR3 coding DNA: TGTGCCAGCTCACCTGTACAGGGAGGAGGAAATCAGCCCCAGCATTTT. The whole variable domain, remainder taken from reference TRBV18 and TRBJ1-5, is NAGVMQNPRHLVRRRGQEARLRCSPMKGHSHVYWYRQLPEEGLKFMVYLQKENIIDESGMPKERFSAEFPKEGPSILRIQQVVRGDSAAYFCASSPVQGGGNQPQHFGDGTRLSIL.

The chain carries TRBV19 and TRBJ1-5; D ambiguous. Germline V lookup: CDR1 LNHDA, CDR2 SQIVND (reference sequence). V shed 4 bases and J shed 7 bases, with 11 bases lying between them. The length of the CDR3 is 13 residues. CDR3 coding DNA: TGTGCCAGTAGTACTGCGGACGGACAGCCCCAGCATTTT. Translated: CASSTADGQPQHF.

This rearrangement joins TRBV6-1 to TRBJ2-7, with D tentatively TRBD1 (5 bases). Trimming took off 2 bases at V and 2 bases at J, with 10 bases between the two ends. Per the germline V gene, CDR1 is MNHNS and CDR2 is SASEGT. The CDR3 contains 14 residues. The CDR3 loop reads CASSESQGPYEQYF. CDR3 coding DNA: TGTGCCAGCAGTGAAAGCCAGGGCCCCTACGAGCAGTACTTC.

This clone was observed a few times. The same CDR3 is also encoded by other DNA sequences in this sample. The chain joins TRBV5-1 to TRBJ2-7; TRBD1 aligns across 7 bases. This CDR3 has 13 residues. With 1 base clipped from V and 2 bases from J, the junction kept 0 bases outside the gene matches. Germline V gene sequence: CDR1 SGHRS, CDR2 YFSETQ. CDR3 sequence (DNA): TGCGCCAGCAGCTTGACAGGGGCCTACGAGCAGTACTTC. This encodes CASSLTGAYEQYF.

This chain uses TRBV19 with TRBJ1-5; 7 nucleotides agree with TRBD1. CDR1 and CDR2 (germline): LNHDA, SQIVND (reference sequence). This CDR3 comprises 13 residues. V lost 6 bases and J lost 2; bases outside the gene matches: 1. The CDR3 bases are TGTGCCAGTAGCCAGGGGGGCAATCAGCCCCAGCATTTT. Amino acid sequence: CASSQGGNQPQHF.

This clone came up a few times. The chain employs TRBV19 and TRBJ2-7; TRBD1 matches 7 bases. The germline gives CDR1 LNHDA, CDR2 SQIVND (reference sequence). CDR3 length: 14 amino acids. The V gene end was trimmed by 6 bases and the J gene end by 2 bases; junction bases not matched to a gene: 7. CDR3 coding DNA: TGTGCCAGTAGCCAAATCGGACAGGCCTACGAGCAGTACTTC. Residues: CASSQIGQAYEQYF.

This rearrangement joins TRBV5-1 to TRBJ1-1, with 9 bases identical to TRBD1. Germline V lookup: CDR1 SGHRS, CDR2 YFSETQ. CDR3 length: 16 amino acids. Germline trimming cut 0 bases from V and 4 bases from J; bases unmatched to any gene: 7. The CDR3 DNA follows: TGCGCCAGCAGCTTGGCAACGACAGGGGGGAGCACTGAAGCTTTCTTT. It is translated as CASSLATTGGSTEAFF.

The chain uses TRBV9 and TRBJ1-2, with D hard to call. The V gene's germline CDR1 is SGDLS and CDR2 YYNGEE. V lost 2 bases to trimming and J lost 4 bases, with 15 bases between them. The CDR3 sequence is 15 residues long. In nucleotides, the CDR3 is TGTGCCAGCAGCGTCGATACCGGACGGAGCTATGGCTACACCTTC. This translates into CASSVDTGRSYGYTF.

The chain has TRBV10-3 and TRBJ2-7; D may match TRBD1 or TRBD2 (5 bases each). V lost 6 bases and J 5 bases, leaving 14 bases between the germline ends. This CDR3 region has 13 residues. CDR1 and CDR2 (germline): ENHRY, SYGVKD. CDR3 amino acids: CAIRAGTKDEQYF. CDR3 nucleotide sequence: TGTGCCATCAGAGCCGGGACGAAAGACGAGCAGTACTTC.

The sample holds one count of this clone. The V and J genes are TRBV7-9 and TRBJ1-1; D uncertain. The CDR3 consists of 13 residues. Germline V lookup: CDR1 SEHNR, CDR2 FQNEAQ (reference sequence). Deletions cut 2 bases from V and 8 bases from J, with 12 bases between. The DNA for the CDR3 is TGTGCCAGCAGCTTATCGACCCGGACGGAAGCTTTCTTT. This sequence encodes CASSLSTRTEAFF.

The chain carries TRBV12-3 or TRBV12-4 and TRBJ2-1; D unresolved. The CDR3 extends over 13 amino acids. Trimming removed 0 bases at V and 7 bases at J, with 7 bases between. The CDR3 DNA follows: TGTGCCAGCAGTTTAGCGCTCGGAAATGAGCAGTTCTTC. It encodes CASSLALGNEQFF.

The V and J genes are TRBV15 and TRBJ2-7; perhaps TRBD1 as D (5 bases). The CDR3 sequence is 15 residues long. Germline CDR1 reads LNHNV; CDR2 reads YYDKDF (reference sequence). The V end was cut by 5 bases, the J end by 3 bases, with 17 bases between. The DNA of the CDR3 is TGTGCCACCAGCTCCCGGCAGGGTCTGAGCTACGAGCAGTACTTC. Translation gives CATSSRQGLSYEQYF.

This chain connects TRBV7-8 to TRBJ1-5; unclear D gene. The ends were cut back, 5 bases at V and 6 bases at J, with 11 bases in the middle. The CDR3 has 13 amino acids. CDR1 is SGHVS and CDR2 is FQNEAQ in the germline V gene. The CDR3 loop is CASSPQGRQPQHF. The CDR3 DNA reads as TGTGCCAGCAGCCCCCAAGGGCGTCAGCCCCAGCATTTT.

V is TRBV7-2 and J is TRBJ2-5; TRBD2 agrees at 7 bases. The length of the CDR3 is 16 residues. With V trimmed by 0 bases and J by 7 bases, 11 bases remained unmatched. Germline CDR1 reads SGHTA; CDR2 reads FQGNSA. As DNA, the CDR3 is TGTGCCAGCAGCTTAGCGGCGGGGCGGGGGATAAGGACCCAGTACTTC. Its translation is CASSLAAGRGIRTQYF.

V is TRBV5-4 and J is TRBJ1-1; no firm D call. The germline V and J ends were trimmed by 0 bases and 7 bases, with 19 bases remaining between them. CDR1 SGHNT and CDR2 YYREEE come from the germline V gene (reference sequence). This CDR3 is built from 16 residues. The CDR3 loop is CASSLGQSRGRGEAFF. In DNA, the CDR3 is TGTGCCAGCAGCTTGGGTCAGTCCAGAGGTAGAGGTGAAGCTTTCTTT.

A few counts support this clone. This chain uses TRBV5-5 with TRBJ1-6, with 11 bases matching TRBD1. Germline V gene data show CDR1 as SGHKS and CDR2 as YYEKEE (reference sequence). With 4 bases clipped from V and 7 bases from J, the junction kept 10 bases outside the gene matches. The CDR3 sequence is 17 residues long. The chain's CDR3 is CASSPRTGGDTNSPLHF. The CDR3 coding sequence is TGTGCCAGCAGCCCGAGGACAGGGGGCGACACAAATTCACCCCTCCACTTT.

The chain couples TRBV28 to TRBJ1-4; a possible D gene is TRBD1 (5 bases). This CDR3 is 15 amino acids long. The V gene lost 7 bases and the J gene lost 3 bases, with 15 bases spanning the gap. From germline, CDR1 is MDHEN and CDR2 SYDVKM. CDR3 protein: CASTPRGTANEKLFF. CDR3 in DNA: TGTGCCAGCACCCCTCGGGGGACCGCTAATGAAAAACTGTTTTTT.

The V gene is TRBV28, the J gene TRBJ1-2, with a possible D match to TRBD1 (5 bases). The germline CDR1 and CDR2 sequences are MDHEN and SYDVKM. Trimming took off 1 base at V and 8 bases at J, with 14 bases between the two ends. The CDR3 is 14 residues long. The CDR3 DNA follows: TGTGCCAGCAGTTTATCGGGGGGAGTGCAGGGCTACACCTTC. As protein: CASSLSGGVQGYTF.

This clone was detected a few times. This chain connects TRBV5-1 to TRBJ1-2, with a possible D match to TRBD1 (6 bases). Trimming left V 4 bases short and J 7 bases short, with 14 bases between. Germline values: CDR1 SGHRS, CDR2 YFSETQ. The CDR3 runs to 13 residues. The CDR3 DNA reads as TGCGCCAGCAGCCCCTCGGGGGCGGTTGGCTACACCTTC. As protein: CASSPSGAVGYTF.

The V and J genes are TRBV5-1 and TRBJ2-3, with TRBD2 as a possible D gene (6 bases). Germline V CDR1 and CDR2: SGHRS, YFSETQ. The CDR3 extends over 15 amino acids. V was pared by 5 bases and J by 0 bases, with 13 bases between. CDR3 DNA sequence: TGCGCCAGCAGTACCGGGGGTATTAGCACAGATACGCAGTATTTT. This sequence encodes CASSTGGISTDTQYF.

J is TRBJ1-2 and V is TRBV5-4; D unresolved. The V gene lost 0 bases and the J gene lost 1 base, with 4 bases spanning the gap. Germline CDR1 reads SGHNT; CDR2 reads YYREEE (reference sequence). This CDR3 comprises 13 residues. CDR3 DNA sequence: TGTGCCAGCAGCTTGGTAGTTAACTATGGCTACACCTTC. Translating it yields CASSLVVNYGYTF. Complete variable domain (other parts from reference TRBV5-4 and TRBJ1-2): ETGVTQSPTHLIKTRGQQVTLRCSSQSGHNTVSWYQQALGQGPQFIFQYYREEENGRGNFPPRFSGLQFPNYSSELNVNALELDDSALYLCASSLVVNYGYTFGSGTRLTVV.

The rearrangement joins TRBV6-6 to TRBJ1-2; maybe TRBD1 (6 bases). CDR1 is MNHNY, CDR2 SVGAGI, per germline (reference sequence). The length of the CDR3 is 13 residues. V lost 6 bases and J 5 bases, leaving 13 bases between the germline ends. CDR3 residues: CASSPGGGYGYTF. The CDR3, as DNA: TGTGCCAGCAGCCCGGGAGGGGGTTATGGCTACACCTTC.

V and J are TRBV6-5 and TRBJ1-1; TRBD1 matches 8 bases. The CDR3 consists of 14 residues. CDR1 and CDR2 from the germline V gene are MNHEY and SVGAGI. The V and J ends lost 2 bases and 7 bases, in that order; junction bases with no gene match: 6. CDR3 sequence reads: CASSYGTGGGEAFF. For the CDR3, the DNA is TGTGCCAGCAGTTACGGCACAGGGGGTGGTGAAGCTTTCTTT.

The V call is TRBV18, the J call TRBJ2-7, with D unresolved. Trimming cost V 6 bases and J 7 bases, with 7 bases left between them. Germline V gene sequence: CDR1 KGHSH, CDR2 LQKENI. This CDR3 has 10 residues. The DNA for the CDR3 is TGTGCCAGCTCTAACGGGGAGCAGTACTTC. It translates to CASSNGEQYF.